This paragraph reports one T cell receptor beta chain. Its antigen has not been determined. One base away there is no much larger clone; base qualities are not given. One collaborating source in Seattle enrolled patients during active infection and followed them longitudinally through the course of disease. Collaborating institutions collected whole blood in K2EDTA tubes following their own protocols. For TCRbeta analysis, collaborators shipped samples in one of three forms: frozen whole blood, isolated PBMCs, or DNA extracted from either of those sample types. TCRbeta CDR3 regions were amplified from genomic DNA by means of the immunoSEQ Assay, a bias-controlled multiplex PCR. The published analysis was carried out like this. Nucleated cell counts per sample were estimated from amplification of reference gene primers within the assay. To quantify the absolute abundance of each unique TCRbeta CDR3 rearrangement, sequence reads were collapsed and filtered. For each sample, productive Simpson clonality was calculated by taking the square root of Simpson's diversity index across productive rearrangements. Entries here come from immuneACCESS through TCRdb and include only in-frame sequences with V and J called. Some clones fail to appear in such tables; in the studies checked, an unresolved V gene covers under half of the shortfall, and the cause of the remainder is unknown. D and trimming were read from the DNA, whereas the V and J calls and clone size are those reported in that table. Recorded for this sample are a few hundred thousand clones; 70% to 90% of them occurred a single time. Of the sample, 10% to 13% is held by the ten largest clones.

These data belong to a study of blood T cell repertoires in COVID-19 (dated by TCRdb to between 2020 and 2021). Regarding the complete study: Samples from collaborators originated in the United States, Italy and Spain and spanned both the acute and convalescent phases of COVID-19. The prospective study material was composed of cDNA or gDNA derived from T cells, B-cell-depleted T cells, or PBMCs. The dataset comprised deeply sampled blood TCRbeta repertoires from subjects exposed to, actively infected with, or recovered from COVID-19. A freely available public database, intended as a resource for researchers studying the immune response to SARS-CoV-2, is where the repertoires were released. The samples were drawn from the first 160 participants of the ongoing ImmuneRACE study and from 1,254 subjects provided by 6 global collaborators. The sample metadata nearly always contained a de-identified subject ID, COVID-19 status, age in years and sex. HLA class I and class II types, where available, came from metadata supplied by the sample provider rather than from assay-based typing. What the authors observed across the whole study: How much clinical and demographic metadata was included differed by source and by participant, and the metadata was provided uncurated.

Per the germline V gene, SGHDT is the CDR1 and YYEEEE is the CDR2. The CDR3 holds 15 amino acids from the cysteine to the phenylalanine. Only the CDR3 portion is preserved as DNA: 45 bases, with reading frame beginning at the first base. V trim: 6 bases; J trim: 6 bases; unmatched bases: 11. Sequenced: peripheral blood. The sequence was obtained from a woman aged 45-65 years with COVID-19, enrolled during active disease. Recombination joined TRBV5-6 with TRBJ2-7; 11 nucleotides in the junction match TRBD2. In nucleotide form, the sequence is TGTGCCAGCACCCAGGCTAGCGGGGGGTTTCTCGAGCAGTACTTC. The encoded protein is CASTQASGGFLEQYF. Where the CDR3 stops, the reference TRBV5-6 and TRBJ2-7 genes take over; the full variable domain is DAGVTQSPTHLIKTRGQQVTLRCSPKSGHDTVSWYQQALGQGPQFIFQYYEEEERQRGNFPDRFSGHQFPNYSSELNVNALLLGDSALYLCASTQASGGFLEQYFGPGTRLTVT.